The clone carrying this T cell receptor (beta chain) was seen only a few times. Each CDR3 protein gets one entry after TCRdb re-called the 5' RACE reads with MiXCR. This sample yields about 890,000 distinct CDR3 sequences, of which about 12% are seen a single time; roughly 1.6% belongs to the top ten. This sample was included in a study of identical twins. Germline CDR1 and CDR2: MNHNS and SASEGT. The CDR3 has 15 residues. V was cut by 1 base and J by 4 bases, with 14 bases left in between. The same specimen was also included in a second study, on yellow fever vaccine responses in identical twins.

The chain combines TRBV6-1 with TRBJ2-7; a possible D gene is TRBD1 (5 bases). Sequencing was carried out using PBMCs. The receptor's source is a woman aged 18-29 years in good health. In DNA, the CDR3 is TGTGCCAGCAGTGAAGGGGCCAGGGTCACTTACGAGCAGTACTTC. Its protein product is CASSEGARVTYEQYF.